This note documents a single T cell receptor beta chain sequence. The data stem from a study of PD-1 blockade in classical Hodgkin lymphoma. Looking at the study overall: A 3 mg/kg intravenous dose of nivolumab was received by patients every 2 weeks.

Clones were read by immunoSEQ multiplex PCR, and TCRdb kept only the in-frame ones, dropping some. The data show approximately 41,000 clones, roughly 65% seen once. Germline CDR1 is SGHNT and CDR2 is YYREEE (reference sequence). V lost 0 bases to trimming and J lost 4 bases, with 10 bases between them. The CDR3 has 15 residues. Time point indicated: cycle 4 day 1 (C4D1), after less than 7 weeks of nivolumab. Each and every patient relapsed after autologous stem cell transplantation, and patients got differing brentuximab vedotin exposure. Progressive disease, partial response or complete response was each patient's best response.

The sequence was obtained from a human donor with classical Hodgkin lymphoma. J is TRBJ2-2 and V is TRBV5-4; D gene ambiguous. The material was peripheral blood mononuclear cells (PBMCs), obtained before the fourth cycle of nivolumab. The CDR3 DNA is TGTGCCAGCAGCTTGGGACATCTTAGCACCGGGGAGCTGTTTTTT. Its translation is CASSLGHLSTGELFF.